This T cell receptor (beta chain) came from a study of blood T cell repertoires in COVID-19. Study-level background: Italy, Spain and the United States were the sources of the convalescent and acute COVID-19 samples. T cells, B-cell-depleted T cells, or PBMCs provided the cDNA or gDNA that served as material.

Study processing details: Estimation of nucleated cell counts was performed using reference gene primer amplification. Assay: immunoSEQ multiplex PCR; the TCRdb copy retains only in-frame clones and omits some. Clone size and the V and J calls come from that table; the DNA yielded D and trimming. The repertoire holds around 200,000 clones, with around 85% as singletons. The germline CDR1 and CDR2 sequences are MDHEN and SYDVKM. Trimming pared 3 bases from V and 4 bases from J, leaving 12 bases between. This CDR3 spans 14 amino acids. This receptor was obtained from a human donor in a cohort sampled during active COVID-19. This chain joins TRBV28 and TRBJ1-1, with D maybe TRBD1 (5 bases). The material sequenced was peripheral blood. The DNA for the CDR3 is TGTGCCAGCAGTTTTAATCCCGGGGGCACTGAAGCTTTCTTT. As protein: CASSFNPGGTEAFF.